A single T cell receptor (beta chain) is shown here with its context. The antigen remains undetermined. It was CD45RO-negative cells, positively selected for CCR7, that made up naive CD8 cells, with terminally differentiated effector memory CD45RA+ cells excluded. Caucasian adults residing in Nashville, Tennessee made up all the donors. These data come from a study of shared clonotypes between healthy human individuals. For the study at large: Researchers drew samples from two women and a few men aged 18 to 49.

General observations from the study: Across subsets, estimated richness was generally greater for naive than for memory populations.

CDR3 length: 15 residues. Germline CDR1 reads SGHAT; CDR2 reads FQNNGV. Trimming left V 2 bases short and J 2 bases short, with 13 bases between. The data were produced by immunoSEQ multiplex PCR, yet TCRdb's version contains in-frame clones alone and is incomplete. The sample shows 450,000 to 700,000 clones, roughly 95% of them seen only once. The sequenced sample was naive CD8+ T cells sorted from blood. The receptor's source is a woman in her 30s in good health. This chain joins TRBV11-2 and TRBJ2-7, with D perhaps TRBD2 (6 bases). CDR3 DNA sequence: TGTGCCAGCAGCTTACCTGTTAGCGGTACCTACGAGCAGTACTTC. Residues: CASSLPVSGTYEQYF. Looking up the rest from reference TRBV11-2 and TRBJ2-7 gives the full variable domain: EAGVAQSPRYKIIEKRQSVAFWCNPISGHATLYWYQQILGQGPKLLIQFQNNGVVDDSQLPKDRFSAERLKGVDSTLKIQPAKLEDSAVYLCASSLPVSGTYEQYFGPGTRLTVT.